Below, 11 T cell receptor beta chains from the same sample are listed, as sequenced in a study of CD8+CD57+ T cells in acquired aplastic anemia. Both TCR beta VDJ combination and CDR3 sequence profiling were carried out. Genomic DNA was the template for this profiling. From the reads, TCRdb called clonotypes with MiXCR, one entry per CDR3 protein. Among some 220,000 distinct CDR3 sequences, 34% were seen once, and the ten largest hold around 1.1%. The sequencing sample was made of sorted CD4+, CD8+, or CD8+CD57+ T cells (not recorded which) from PBMCs. The receptors come from a human donor in good health, serving as a control.

The rearrangement uses TRBV15 and TRBJ2-7; 10 bases are shared with TRBD2. V was clipped by 1 base and J by 6 bases; unmatched bases: 9. The CDR3 spans 16 residues. Germline-derived CDR1 and CDR2 are LNHNV and YYDKDF (reference sequence). CDR3 DNA: TGTGCCACCAGCAGAGGAACAGGGGGGACTAGCGTCGAGCAGTACTTC. Protein: CATSRGTGGTSVEQYF. Drawing the rest from reference TRBV15 and TRBJ2-7, the complete variable domain is DAMVIQNPRYQVTQFGKPVTLSCSQTLNHNVMYWYQQKSSQAPKLLFHYYDKDFNNEADTPDNFQSRRPNTSFCFLDIRSPGLGDTAMYLCATSRGTGGTSVEQYFGPGTRLTVT.

This clonotype was detected a few times. The chain links TRBV7-8 to TRBJ2-2; D is perhaps TRBD1 or TRBD2 (5 bases each). V lost 4 bases to trimming and J lost 1 base, with 13 bases between them. The CDR3 contains 16 residues. CDR1 and CDR2 (germline): SGHVS, FQNEAQ. The CDR3 sequence is CASSSFGTLNTGELFF. CDR3 sequence (DNA): TGTGCCAGCAGCTCCTTCGGGACCTTGAACACCGGGGAGCTGTTTTTT. The whole variable domain, filled in from reference TRBV7-8 and TRBJ2-2, reads GAGVSQSPRYKVAKRGQDVALRCDPISGHVSLFWYQQALGQGPEFLTYFQNEAQLDKSGLPSDRFFAERPEGSVSTLKIQRTQQEDSAVYLCASSSFGTLNTGELFFGEGSRLTVL.

A note on this clonotype: Just one base apart from a much larger clone, this may be a read error. CDR3 sequence (DNA): TGTGCCAGCAGTCAAACGACAGGCTTCTACGAGCAGTACTTC. Translation gives CASSQTTGFYEQYF. The chain carries TRBV6-1 and TRBJ2-7; TRBD1 is a possible D gene (6 bases). The germline V and J ends were trimmed by 5 bases and 3 bases, with 14 bases remaining between them. Germline V gene data show CDR1 as MNHNS and CDR2 as SASEGT. The CDR3 runs to 14 residues.

In this sample, this clonotype turned up many times. The CDR3 region is CASSSGSNYGYTF. The CDR3 DNA follows: TGTGCCAGCAGCTCCGGTTCTAACTATGGCTACACCTTC. The V call is TRBV6-5, the J call TRBJ1-2, with no clear D. CDR3 length: 13 amino acids. Per germline, CDR1 MNHEY and CDR2 SVGAGI. The V end was cut by 6 bases, the J end by 0 bases, with 8 bases between.

The J gene is TRBJ2-3, the V gene TRBV28; D is uncertain. V was shortened by 4 bases and J by 4 bases, with 6 bases between the two germline ends. This CDR3 comprises 12 residues. The V gene's germline CDR1 is MDHEN and CDR2 SYDVKM. DNA for the CDR3: TGTGCCAGCAGTTCCCACCCAGATACGCAGTATTTT. It yields the protein CASSSHPDTQYF. Together with reference TRBV28 and TRBJ2-3, the CDR3 gives the full variable domain: DVKVTQSSRYLVKRTGEKVFLECVQDMDHENMFWYRQDPGLGLRLIYFSYDVKMKEKGDIPEGYSVSREKKERFSLILESASTNQTSMYLCASSSHPDTQYFGPGTRLTVL.

Ten or more counts support this clonotype. This sequence joins TRBV2 and TRBJ1-1; D might be TRBD1 (6 bases). The V end was cut by 6 bases, the J end by 7 bases, with 12 bases between. Germline V gives CDR1 SNHLY, CDR2 FYNNEI. This CDR3 contains 12 residues. CDR3: CASRAGVLEAFF. The DNA of the CDR3 is TGTGCCAGCAGGGCAGGGGTGCTTGAAGCTTTCTTT.

The sample holds many counts of this clonotype. V is TRBV7-3 and J is TRBJ2-3; 7 nucleotides align to TRBD2. With V trimmed by 4 bases and J by 6 bases, 7 bases remained unmatched. The CDR3 sequence is 14 residues long. The V gene's germline CDR1 is SGHTA and CDR2 FQGTGA. The DNA of the CDR3 is TGTGCCAGCAGCTCCGGACTAGATTCGGATACGCAGTATTTT. Amino acid sequence: CASSSGLDSDTQYF.

The table lists this clonotype with many counts. This sequence joins TRBV24-1 and TRBJ1-5, with no clear D. CDR1 is KGHDR and CDR2 is SFDVKD in the germline V gene. V dropped 2 bases and J dropped 5 bases, with 9 bases sitting between them. This CDR3 has 14 amino acids. The CDR3: CATSDWPADQPQHF. The DNA of the CDR3 is TGTGCCACCAGTGATTGGCCTGCAGATCAGCCCCAGCATTTT.

The rearrangement uses TRBV5-1 and TRBJ1-6; unclear D gene. The CDR3 runs to 15 residues. Germline CDR1 SGHRS, CDR2 YFSETQ. Trimming removed 0 bases from V and 7 bases from J, with 11 bases in between. As DNA, the CDR3 is TGCGCCAGCAGCTTGGATCGGGAGATGAATTCACCCCTCCACTTT. Its translation is CASSLDREMNSPLHF.

This clonotype was observed many times. The chain's CDR3 is CSAVRTSGKNEQFF. In DNA form, the CDR3 reads TGCAGTGCTGTACGGACTAGCGGGAAAAATGAGCAGTTCTTC. V usage is TRBV20-1 and J usage is TRBJ2-1; 12 nucleotides agree with TRBD2. The CDR3 sequence is 14 residues long. V dropped 5 bases and J dropped 7; count of bases not matched to a gene: 6. Germline V gene lookup returns CDR1 DFQATT and CDR2 SNEGSKA (reference sequence).

This clonotype was observed many times. The chain employs TRBV7-2 and TRBJ1-2; TRBD1 aligns across 8 bases. The J segment lost 3 bases and the V segment lost 2 bases, leaving 8 bases of the junction unmatched. The CDR3 is made up of 16 amino acids. The germline V gene encodes CDR1 SGHTA and CDR2 FQGNSA. CDR3 in amino acids: CASSLWPGGQDYGYTF. For the CDR3, the DNA is TGTGCCAGCAGCTTATGGCCAGGGGGCCAGGACTATGGCTACACCTTC.